The 25 T cell receptor beta chains below come from one sample, sequenced in a study of blood T cell repertoires in COVID-19. Profiling relied on immunoSEQ multiplex PCR, and the TCRdb table lists in-frame clones only, not all of them. The table has roughly 200,000 clones, approximately 89% seen once. Sequencing was performed on peripheral blood. These receptors were taken from a woman between 55 and 75 years old with acute or convalescent COVID-19.

This clone has only a few counts. V and J are TRBV7-3 and TRBJ2-5, with 8 bases matching TRBD2. Germline assignment: CDR1 SGHTA and CDR2 FQGTGA. The V and J ends lost 5 bases and 1 base, in that order; junction bases with no gene match: 6. This CDR3 spans 15 amino acids. This chain's CDR3 is CASSPTAGAQETQYF. The CDR3 coding sequence is TGTGCCAGCAGCCCAACAGCGGGAGCCCAAGAGACCCAGTACTTC.

The chain is built from TRBV13 and TRBJ1-3; D ambiguous. CDR3 length: 17 amino acids. CDR1 PRHDT and CDR2 FYEKMQ come from the germline V gene (reference sequence). Trimming took off 1 base at V and 0 bases at J, with 13 bases between the two ends. The CDR3 coding sequence is TGTGCCAGCAGCTTAGCGAGGAGGGAACTCTCTGGAAACACCATATATTTT. Translating it yields CASSLARRELSGNTIYF.

This clone was detected once. CDR3 residues: CASSSLYGSTGGESPLHF. In nucleotides, the CDR3 is TGTGCCAGCAGTTCCTTATATGGGTCCACAGGGGGAGAATCACCCCTCCACTTT. The rearrangement uses TRBV27 and TRBJ1-6; 8 bases match TRBD1. Germline lookup yields CDR1 MNHEY and CDR2 SMNVEV (reference sequence). With V trimmed by 4 bases and J by 10 bases, 18 bases remained unmatched. The CDR3 sequence is 18 residues long.

This clone was recorded once. J is TRBJ2-1 and V is TRBV24-1; TRBD2 agrees at 9 bases. CDR1 KGHDR and CDR2 SFDVKD come from the germline V gene. Losses at the gene ends were 2 bases for V and 3 bases for J; bases not matched to a gene: 4. CDR3 length: 16 amino acids. CDR3: CATSDSQREDYNEQFF. DNA for the CDR3: TGTGCCACCAGTGATTCCCAGCGGGAGGACTACAATGAGCAGTTCTTC.

CDR3 in amino acids: CASSFLAGVDTGELFF. The CDR3 bases are TGTGCCAGTAGTTTTCTGGCGGGAGTTGACACCGGGGAGCTGTTTTTT. The V call is TRBV19, the J call TRBJ2-2; 7 nucleotides match TRBD2. CDR3 size: 16 residues. V gave up 5 bases and J gave up 3 bases; unmatched junction bases: 9. CDR1 is LNHDA and CDR2 is SQIVND in the germline V gene (reference sequence).

CDR3 nucleotide sequence: TGTGCCAGCAAACTACGGGACCCCGGGGGCGAGCAGTACTTC. Its translation is CASKLRDPGGEQYF. The genes are TRBV28 and TRBJ2-7, with D possibly being TRBD2 (6 bases). The CDR3 has 14 residues. Trimming pared 7 bases from V and 6 bases from J, leaving 19 bases between. The germline gives CDR1 MDHEN, CDR2 SYDVKM. The full variable domain, with the rest looked up from reference TRBV28 and TRBJ2-7, is DVKVTQSSRYLVKRTGEKVFLECVQDMDHENMFWYRQDPGLGLRLIYFSYDVKMKEKGDIPEGYSVSREKKERFSLILESASTNQTSMYLCASKLRDPGGEQYFGPGTRLTVT.

The chain is built from TRBV9 and TRBJ1-2, with a possible D match to TRBD1 (5 bases). The germline gives CDR1 SGDLS, CDR2 YYNGEE. The CDR3 runs 15 residues. Trimming removed 0 bases from V and 4 bases from J, with 13 bases in between. Here the CDR3 DNA reads TGTGCCAGCAGCGTAGATCCGGGGGGGACCTATGGCTACACCTTC. Its protein is CASSVDPGGTYGYTF.

The chain combines TRBV7-8 with TRBJ1-2; a weak D match, TRBD1 (5 bases). V was shortened by 8 bases and J by 2 bases, with 12 bases between the two germline ends. The germline V gene has CDR1 SGHVS and CDR2 FQNEAQ. The CDR3 is 13 residues long. The DNA for the CDR3 is TGTGCCAGCGAGGACCGGGGGAACTATGGCTACACCTTC. Translating gives CASEDRGNYGYTF.

The V gene is TRBV4-1, the J gene TRBJ2-7; D is uncertain. Per germline, CDR1 MGHRA and CDR2 YSYEKL. The CDR3 is 13 amino acids. With 4 bases removed from V and 6 bases from J, the gap between germline ends came to 13 bases. CDR3 region: CASSPQTLGEQYF. The CDR3 nucleotides read TGCGCCAGCAGCCCCCAAACCCTCGGCGAGCAGTACTTC.

The chain links TRBV18 to TRBJ1-1; 9 nucleotides match TRBD1. The germline CDR1 and CDR2 sequences are KGHSH and LQKENI. The CDR3 has 18 amino acids. V trimming: 3 bases; J trimming: 0 bases; junction bases outside the gene matches: 11. The CDR3 loop reads CASSPLPGTGTLNTEAFF. CDR3 DNA: TGTGCCAGCTCACCGCTGCCGGGGACAGGGACTTTGAACACTGAAGCTTTCTTT.

The V call is TRBV18, the J call TRBJ2-7; weak D call: TRBD1 (6 bases). V lost 3 bases to trimming and J lost 5 bases, with 17 bases between them. Germline-derived CDR1 and CDR2 are KGHSH and LQKENI. This CDR3 comprises 15 residues. The CDR3 reads CASSPLFGTLDEQYF. The CDR3 DNA sequence: TGTGCCAGCTCACCCCTATTCGGGACACTCGACGAGCAGTACTTC.

The rearrangement links TRBV5-1 to TRBJ2-1, with TRBD2 matching 9 bases. The CDR3 covers 14 residues. Trimming cost V 1 base and J 8 bases; bases outside gene matches: 4. The germline CDR1 and CDR2 sequences are SGHRS and YFSETQ. The CDR3 here is CASSLTSGFDEQFF. The CDR3 DNA reads as TGCGCCAGCAGCTTGACTAGCGGGTTTGATGAGCAGTTCTTC.

The V call is TRBV2, the J call TRBJ2-7, with 7 positions matching TRBD1. V shed 5 bases and J 2 bases; nucleotides not matched to a gene: 6. Per the germline V gene, CDR1 is SNHLY and CDR2 is FYNNEI. This CDR3 region has 14 residues. CDR3 sequence reads: CASSWDSVTYEQYV. In DNA, the CDR3 is TGTGCCAGCAGTTGGGACAGCGTTACCTACGAGCAGTACGTC.

On this clone itself: This CDR3 is also generated by other DNA sequences in the sample. The chain has TRBV10-3 and TRBJ1-2; TRBD1 might be the D (5 bases). Per the germline V gene, CDR1 is ENHRY and CDR2 is SYGVKD. This CDR3 is built from 12 residues. V lost 3 bases, J lost 5 bases, and 7 bases lay in between. CDR3: CAISDRGYGYTF. The CDR3 nucleotides are TGTGCCATCAGTGATCGGGGGTATGGCTACACCTTC.

CDR3 sequence reads: CASNLAGGRDEQFF. CDR3 DNA: TGTGCCAGTAACTTAGCGGGAGGGCGAGATGAGCAGTTCTTC. V and J are TRBV19 and TRBJ2-1; 11 bases map to TRBD2. CDR1 is LNHDA and CDR2 is SQIVND in the germline V gene (reference sequence). CDR3 size: 14 residues. V was pared by 7 bases and J by 8 bases, with 7 bases of the junction left unmatched.

The chain employs TRBV2 and TRBJ2-1; 7 positions agree with TRBD2. The trim removed 4 bases at V and 6 bases at J, leaving 3 bases unmatched. The CDR3 extends over 13 amino acids. CDR1 SNHLY and CDR2 FYNNEI come from the germline V gene. This CDR3 reads CASSVGGFNEQFF. The CDR3 DNA reads TGTGCCAGCAGTGTGGGAGGGTTCAATGAGCAGTTCTTC.

This clone has ten or more counts. The rearrangement uses TRBV28 and TRBJ1-1; 8 nucleotides line up with TRBD1. With V trimmed by 5 bases and J by 1 base, 3 bases remained unmatched. The CDR3 runs 14 residues. Per germline, CDR1 MDHEN and CDR2 SYDVKM. CDR3 sequence: CASSVTGENTEAFF. The CDR3 DNA reads TGTGCCAGCAGTGTGACAGGGGAGAACACTGAAGCTTTCTTT.

The V and J genes are TRBV3-1 (or the pseudogene TRBV3-2) and TRBJ1-2, with D perhaps TRBD1 (6 bases). CDR3 length: 16 amino acids. V was shortened by 4 bases and J by 0 bases, with 15 bases between the two germline ends. In germline, CDR1 is LGHDT, CDR2 YNNKEL (reference sequence). CDR3 loop: CASSLGGGGSNYGYTF. DNA for the CDR3: TGTGCCAGCAGCCTGGGGGGCGGGGGTTCTAACTATGGCTACACCTTC.

This clone has just one count. The chain links TRBV6-6 to TRBJ1-5; 8 nucleotides match TRBD1. V gave up 7 bases and J gave up 5 bases; unmatched junction bases: 10. Germline-derived CDR1 and CDR2 are MNHNY and SVGAGI (reference sequence). The CDR3 has 15 residues. The CDR3 loop reads CASTPSTGADQPQHF. DNA of the CDR3: TGTGCCAGCACACCATCGACAGGGGCCGATCAGCCCCAGCATTTT.

The rearrangement uses TRBV6-5 and TRBJ1-5; 11 nucleotides match TRBD1. This CDR3 region has 14 residues. Germline CDR1 and CDR2: MNHEY and SVGAGI. J gave up 5 bases and V 10 bases, and 7 bases lay outside the gene matches. The CDR3 sequence: CATSWTGGDQPQHF. CDR3 DNA sequence: TGTGCCACTTCCTGGACAGGGGGCGATCAGCCCCAGCATTTT.

The V and J genes are TRBV7-3 and TRBJ2-1, with 8 bases lining up with TRBD1. The germline V gene has CDR1 SGHTA and CDR2 FQGTGA. The CDR3 is 15 amino acids. V shed 8 bases and J 2 bases; nucleotides not matched to a gene: 8. The CDR3: CASRLDRGTYNEQFF. Here the CDR3 DNA reads TGTGCCAGCCGCCTAGACAGGGGTACCTACAATGAGCAGTTCTTC.

The chain carries TRBV9 and TRBJ1-6; TRBD1 is a possible D gene (5 bases). The CDR3 has 13 residues. Deletions cut 3 bases from V and 7 bases from J, with 8 bases between. Germline V gene sequence: CDR1 SGDLS, CDR2 YYNGEE. Written as DNA, the CDR3 is TGTGCCAGCAGCGGCGCAGGGAATTCACCCCTCCACTTT. Amino acids: CASSGAGNSPLHF.

This chain links TRBV25-1 with TRBJ2-3; weak D call: TRBD2 (6 bases). CDR3 length: 15 residues. Per the germline V gene, CDR1 is MGHDK and CDR2 is SYGVNS. Trimming left V 1 base short and J 7 bases short, with 15 bases between. The CDR3 sequence: CASSEWAGSSHTQYF. DNA of the CDR3: TGTGCCAGCAGTGAATGGGCGGGGAGCAGCCATACGCAGTATTTT.

The chain employs TRBV19 and TRBJ1-2, with D possibly TRBD1 on 5 matching bases. Trimming left V 2 bases short and J 8 bases short, with 9 bases between. The CDR3 loop spans 12 amino acids. The V gene's germline CDR1 is LNHDA and CDR2 SQIVND (reference sequence). CDR3 sequence reads: CASSIRQGGYTF. CDR3 coding DNA: TGTGCCAGTAGTATACGCCAGGGCGGCTACACCTTC.

This clone came up a few times. The chain joins TRBV7-2 to TRBJ1-2, with no clear D. The CDR3 extends over 13 amino acids. CDR1 SGHTA and CDR2 FQGNSA come from the germline V gene. The ends were cut back, 7 bases at V and 4 bases at J, with 13 bases in the middle. The CDR3 reads CASNRESSYGYTF. The CDR3 DNA reads as TGTGCCAGCAACCGCGAGTCCTCCTATGGCTACACCTTC.